This T cell receptor beta chain is from a study of shared clonotypes between healthy human individuals. Study-level results: The four-donor shared clonotypes exceeded non-shared clonotypes in generation probability, with non-shared ones scoring lower.

Naivety among CD8 cells was defined by CD45RO negativity and positive CCR7 selection, thereby excluding terminally differentiated effector memory CD45RA+ cells. In regard to this clone: Its antigen is as yet unknown. The germline gene is not matched at one end of the junction; a read error may be the cause.

This CDR3 contains 13 residues. The germline CDR1 and CDR2 sequences are MNHGY and SVAAGI. Profiling relied on immunoSEQ multiplex PCR, and the TCRdb table lists in-frame clones only, not all of them. The sample has about 2.2 million clones, around 93% seen once; the top ten hold around 1.7%. Sequenced: naive CD8+ T cells from PBMCs. The rearrangement joins TRBV6-9 to TRBJ2-7, with D perhaps TRBD2 (5 bases). The sequence came from a young man in good health. Some clones in this sample may be carry-over from other donors' samples. DNA for the CDR3: TGTGCCAGCAGTTCGCACGTATCGGAAAACGGACTCTTC. It is translated as CASSSHVSENGLF.